Given below is one T cell receptor (beta chain) in context. Its antigen is not known. These data belong to a study of shared clonotypes between healthy human individuals. Study information: Participating donors consisted of a couple of women and a few men aged 18 to 49. Three CD4 naive, three CD4 memory, two CD8 naive and one CD8 memory plate were used per donor. General observations from the study: What naive subsets generally showed was a larger estimated richness than memory subsets showed.

The length of the CDR3 is 14 residues. The V gene lost 5 bases and the J gene lost 6 bases, with 17 bases spanning the gap. Germline V gives CDR1 MNHNY, CDR2 SVGAGI (reference sequence). Researchers divided each subset's genomic DNA evenly across several immunoSEQ plates. Measured with immunoSEQ multiplex PCR; TCRdb has only the in-frame clones, and not every one. The sample contains more than 400,000 clones, about 96% of which appear only once. This sequence joins TRBV6-6 and TRBJ2-7; possible D gene TRBD1, 6 bases. The source material was naive CD4+ T cells sorted from blood. Sample subset: CD45RA+ positively selected. The clonotype comes from a young woman in good health. In nucleotides, the CDR3 is TGTGCCAGCAGTCCCCGGGACATGAGGTCCGAGCAGTACTTC. Translating it yields CASSPRDMRSEQYF.